One and the same sample provided the 2 T cell receptor beta chains below, sequenced in a study of cytomegalovirus exposure and HLA in healthy donors. PCR was performed using 60 Vbeta and 13 Jbeta primers. Repertoires were generated with immunoSEQ multiplex PCR, while TCRdb's copy carries only in-frame clones and drops some. Of some 98,000 clones listed, roughly 70% are singletons. The sequencing input was PBMCs. These receptors all come from a man between 50 and 59 years old in good health and CMV-seronegative.

The chain joins TRBV6-6 to TRBJ2-1; maybe TRBD2 (6 bases). In germline, CDR1 is MNHNY, CDR2 SVGAGI (reference sequence). The V gene lost 6 bases and the J gene lost 10 bases, with 13 bases spanning the gap. This CDR3 contains 12 residues. CDR3 coding DNA: TGTGCCAGCAGCAGGGCGGGACCAGAGCAGTTCTTC. This translates into CASSRAGPEQFF.

This clone was seen more than once but under ten times. The gene calls are TRBV6-4 and TRBJ2-2; D is undetermined. The CDR3 is 15 residues long. Trimming shortened V by 3 bases and J by 4 bases, and 12 bases separated the two germline ends. Per the germline V gene, CDR1 is MRHNA and CDR2 is SNTAGT. CDR3 nucleotides: TGTGCCAGCAGTGAACAGCCCCACATCACCGGGGAGCTGTTTTTT. Translating gives CASSEQPHITGELFF.